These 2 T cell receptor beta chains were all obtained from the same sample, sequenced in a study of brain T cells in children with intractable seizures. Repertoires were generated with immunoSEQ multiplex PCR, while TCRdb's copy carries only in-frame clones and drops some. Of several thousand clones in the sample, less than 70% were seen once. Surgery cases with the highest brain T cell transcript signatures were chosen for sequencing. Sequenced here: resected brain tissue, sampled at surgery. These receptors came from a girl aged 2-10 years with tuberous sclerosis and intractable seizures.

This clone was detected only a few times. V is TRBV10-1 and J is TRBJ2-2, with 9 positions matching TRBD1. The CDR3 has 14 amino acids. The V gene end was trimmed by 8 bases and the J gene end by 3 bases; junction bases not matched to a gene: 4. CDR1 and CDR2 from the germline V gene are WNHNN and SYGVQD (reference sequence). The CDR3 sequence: CASRDRADTGELFF. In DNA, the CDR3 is TGCGCCAGCCGGGACAGGGCGGACACCGGGGAGCTGTTTTTT.

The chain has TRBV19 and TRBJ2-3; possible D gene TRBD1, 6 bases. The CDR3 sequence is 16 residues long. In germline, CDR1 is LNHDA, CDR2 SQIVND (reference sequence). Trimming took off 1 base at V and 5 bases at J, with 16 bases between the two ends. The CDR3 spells CASSIGSAGELDTQYF. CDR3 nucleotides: TGTGCCAGTAGTATAGGATCGGCAGGGGAATTAGATACGCAGTATTTT.